These T cell receptor beta chains were read from a single sample in a study of shared clonotypes between healthy human individuals. The repertoire was sequenced with immunoSEQ multiplex PCR; TCRdb's copy has only in-frame clones and lacks some. The repertoire holds a few million clones, 85% to 95% seen once, with about 0.41% in the top ten. Source material: naive CD4+ T cells from PBMCs. The receptor source for this set is a man aged 18 to 30 in good health. Some clones in this sample may be carry-over from other donors' samples. CDR3s include the opening cysteine and the closing phenylalanine or tryptophan. A D gene is named only where the DNA matches it firmly. Clone size is shown for a subset of rows, as once, few, many or a class of expanded clone.

CDR3 DNA,CDR3 protein,D gene,J gene,clone size,V gene
TGTGCCAGCAGCTTGGGGACAGGGGGAGCCTTAAACACCGGGGAGCTGTTTTTT,CASSLGTGGALNTGELFF,TRBD1,TRBJ2-2,.,TRBV5-4
TGTGCCAGCAGTTCCCCTCGCGTATTAGCGGGACGAGACCGGGATGAGCAGTTCTTC,CASSSPRVLAGRDRDEQFF,TRBD2,TRBJ2-1,.,TRBV28
TGTGCCATCAGTGAGCGGGAGGGCCTGCACGAGCAGTACTTC,CAISEREGLHEQYF,TRBD2,TRBJ2-7,.,TRBV10-3
TGTGCCATCAGTGAGTTTTCGGGAGGGCCTTACGAGCAGTACTTC,CAISEFSGGPYEQYF,TRBD2,TRBJ2-7,.,TRBV10-3
TGTGCCAGCAGCTTGGGACTAGCAGGAGGCGGGGAGCTGTTTTTT,CASSLGLAGGGELFF,TRBD2,TRBJ2-2,.,TRBV11-3
TGCGCCAGCAGCTTCGGCGGGGAGGGCTACGAGCAGTACTTC,CASSFGGEGYEQYF,TRBD2,TRBJ2-7,.,TRBV5-1
TGCAGCGTCGACGTGAACACTGAAGCTTTCTTT,CSVDVNTEAFF,.,TRBJ1-1,few,TRBV29-1
TGTGCCAGCAGTTCTGGGGGGAGGTACCAAGAGACCCAGTACTTC,CASSSGGRYQETQYF,.,TRBJ2-5,.,TRBV28
TGTGCCAGCAGCTTAGCGGAATCCCAGGGATCTAACTATGGCTACACCTTC,CASSLAESQGSNYGYTF,.,TRBJ1-2,.,TRBV7-9
TGTGCCAGCAGTTACGGTACGAGTTACACTGAAGCTTTCTTT,CASSYGTSYTEAFF,.,TRBJ1-1,.,TRBV6-6